What follows are 5 T cell receptor beta chains derived from one specimen sequenced in a study of blood T cell repertoires in COVID-19 (TCRdb year 2020). The library was prepared using the immunoSEQ multiplex PCR assay. The clones in this table, taken by TCRdb from immuneACCESS, are in-frame only. Not every clone is retained; where verified, under half of the shortfall comes from an unresolved V gene, and the cause of the rest is unknown. The sample data list about 39,000 clones, and about 85% of these were observed just once. Roughly 4% of the sample comes from the top ten. The sequenced material came from peripheral blood. These receptors all stem from a man aged 60 to 69 with acute or convalescent COVID-19.

The rearrangement joins TRBV19 to TRBJ1-2; tentatively, D is TRBD1 (6 bases). CDR1 and CDR2 from the germline V gene are LNHDA and SQIVND (reference sequence). V was clipped by 5 bases and J by 3 bases, with 16 bases between them. The CDR3 consists of 15 residues. The CDR3 loop is CASSSFTGNDYGYTF. Written as DNA, the CDR3 is TGTGCCAGTAGTTCCTTCACAGGGAACGACTATGGCTACACCTTC.

The gene calls are TRBV7-2 and TRBJ1-1; 8 nucleotides line up with TRBD1. The germline V gene encodes CDR1 SGHTA and CDR2 FQGNSA. The J segment lost 4 bases and the V segment lost 4 bases, leaving 14 bases of the junction unmatched. CDR3 length equals 17 residues. CDR3 coding DNA: TGTGCCAGCAGCTATATAGGACAGGGTATGACCGGCACTGAAGCTTTCTTT. The encoded protein is CASSYIGQGMTGTEAFF. Full variable domain (rest looked up from reference TRBV7-2 and TRBJ1-1): GAGVSQSPSNKVTEKGKDVELRCDPISGHTALYWYRQSLGQGLEFLIYFQGNSAPDKSGLPSDRFSAERTGGSVSTLTIQRTQQEDSAVYLCASSYIGQGMTGTEAFFGQGTRLTVV.

This clone was observed a few times. CDR3 coding DNA: TGTGCCAGCTCCCGGGACAGGTACAATGAGCAGTTCTTC. Translated, it gives CASSRDRYNEQFF. The chain couples TRBV19 to TRBJ2-1, with 8 bases that match TRBD1. The J segment lost 4 bases and the V segment lost 9 bases, leaving 5 bases of the junction unmatched. Germline CDR1 is LNHDA and CDR2 is SQIVND (reference sequence). The CDR3 loop spans 13 amino acids. Filled out from reference TRBV19 and TRBJ2-1, the complete variable domain reads DGGITQSPKYLFRKEGQNVTLSCEQNLNHDAMYWYRQDPGQGLRLIYYSQIVNDFQKGDIAEGYSVSREKKESFPLTVTSAQKNPTAFYLCASSRDRYNEQFFGPGTRLTVL.

This chain joins TRBV27 and TRBJ1-5, with D uncertain. V gave up 6 bases and J gave up 6 bases, with 9 bases separating them. This CDR3 has 12 residues. Per the germline V gene, CDR1 is MNHEY and CDR2 is SMNVEV (reference sequence). The CDR3 DNA is TGTGCCAGCAGCTCCAACTCTCAGCCCCAGCATTTT. The encoded protein is CASSSNSQPQHF.

The chain uses TRBV27 and TRBJ2-7; 10 bases are shared with TRBD1. The CDR3 is 16 residues long. Unmatched junction bases numbered 10, after V lost 5 bases and J lost 3 bases. Germline V gene lookup returns CDR1 MNHEY and CDR2 SMNVEV (reference sequence). CDR3 nucleotide sequence: TGTGCCAGCAGTCTCCACCGACAGGGGGCGCTCTACGAGCAGTACTTC. It is translated as CASSLHRQGALYEQYF.